This entry concerns a single T cell receptor (beta chain). The data are from a study of blood T cell repertoires in COVID-19. Study-wide context: Acute and convalescent COVID-19 specimens originated in the United States, Italy and Spain. Sources were T cells, B-cell-depleted T cells, or PBMCs; the material itself was cDNA or gDNA.

In the source study's methods: Estimates of nucleated cell counts were drawn from the amplification of reference gene primers. Profiled with immunoSEQ multiplex PCR; TCRdb holds only in-frame clones, not every one. V and J calls and clone size are those listed in that table; D and trimming were worked out from the DNA. The data show 300,000 to 450,000 clones, with over 75% seen just once and around 1% held by the top ten. Recovered status applied to Cohort 3 donors who had two consecutive negative PCRs. It also applied to those with clearance or with symptom resolution. V was clipped by 4 bases and J by 0 bases; unmatched bases: 9. Per germline, CDR1 SEHNR and CDR2 FQNEAQ (reference sequence). This CDR3 region has 16 residues.

Specimen: PBMCs or T cells enriched from blood (not recorded which). The V call is TRBV7-9, the J call TRBJ2-7; 7 bases are a match to TRBD2. This receptor was obtained from a man aged 18 to 30 who had recovered from COVID-19. In nucleotides, the CDR3 is TGTGCCAGCAGCTCTCAAAATCGGGACTACTCCTACGAGCAGTACTTC. It translates to CASSSQNRDYSYEQYF. The variable domain in full, with the rest retrieved from reference TRBV7-9 and TRBJ2-7, is DTGVSQNPRHKITKRGQNVTFRCDPISEHNRLYWYRQTLGQGPEFLTYFQNEAQLEKSRLLSDRFSAERPKGSFSTLEIQRTEQGDSAMYLCASSSQNRDYSYEQYFGPGTRLTVT.